The 21 T cell receptor beta chains in this list originate from one sample, sequenced in a study of blood T cell repertoires in COVID-19. Only in-frame clones appear in the TCRdb table, and some are missing; sequencing was by immunoSEQ multiplex PCR. The table includes about 82,000 clones, about 85% detected once. Sequenced material: peripheral blood. The receptors derive from an elderly man with active or convalescent COVID-19.

This clone is a singleton in its sample. The chain links TRBV6-5 to TRBJ2-7, with a weak D call TRBD1 (6 bases). Per germline, CDR1 MNHEY and CDR2 SVGAGI. There are 14 residues in the CDR3. Trimming stripped 6 bases from V and 3 bases from J, with 15 bases between. As DNA, the CDR3 is TGTGCCAGCAGAGTCTCCCGGGACAACTACGAGCAGTACGTC. This encodes CASRVSRDNYEQYV.

In DNA form, the CDR3 reads TGTGCCAGTCAGACAGGGCTGGCAGATACGCAGTATTTT. Translating gives CASQTGLADTQYF. The chain recombines TRBV2 with TRBJ2-3, with 7 bases lining up with TRBD1. J was trimmed by 4 bases and V by 9 bases; bases with no gene match: 7. This CDR3 is built from 13 residues. CDR1 and CDR2 (germline): SNHLY, FYNNEI.

This chain connects TRBV13 to TRBJ1-2; D is ambiguous. CDR1 and CDR2 (germline): PRHDT, FYEKMQ (reference sequence). V dropped 0 bases and J dropped 5 bases, with 13 bases sitting between them. The CDR3 has 15 amino acids. The CDR3 nucleotides are TGTGCCAGCAGCTTAGGCCTGGCAGGAAATTATGGCTACACCTTC. Amino acid sequence: CASSLGLAGNYGYTF.

This clone has just one count. The V gene is TRBV19, the J gene TRBJ2-2; no reliable D call. Trimming stripped 1 base from V and 2 bases from J, with 5 bases between. The CDR3 has 14 residues. Germline V gene data show CDR1 as LNHDA and CDR2 as SQIVND (reference sequence). The CDR3 loop reads CASSIGANTGELFF. CDR3 coding DNA: TGTGCCAGTAGTATAGGAGCCAACACCGGGGAGCTGTTTTTT.

The genes are TRBV18 and TRBJ2-3; no clear D gene. Germline assignment: CDR1 KGHSH and CDR2 LQKENI. The CDR3 covers 14 residues. V gave up 3 bases and J gave up 4 bases, with 11 bases separating them. CDR3 sequence reads: CASSPSGVADTQYF. As DNA, the CDR3 is TGTGCCAGCTCACCCTCCGGAGTGGCAGATACGCAGTATTTT. Full variable domain (remainder filled in from reference TRBV18 and TRBJ2-3): NAGVMQNPRHLVRRRGQEARLRCSPMKGHSHVYWYRQLPEEGLKFMVYLQKENIIDESGMPKERFSAEFPKEGPSILRIQQVVRGDSAAYFCASSPSGVADTQYFGPGTRLTVL.

The chain uses TRBV7-2 and TRBJ2-3; possible D gene TRBD2, 6 bases. Trimming took off 3 bases at V and 0 bases at J, with 10 bases between the two ends. Germline V CDR1 and CDR2: SGHTA, FQGNSA. CDR3 length equals 15 residues. CDR3 protein: CASSLDGGSTDTQYF. DNA for the CDR3: TGTGCCAGCAGCTTGGACGGGGGAAGCACAGATACGCAGTATTTT.

The chain links TRBV15 to TRBJ1-1, with 7 bases fitting TRBD1. The CDR3 sequence is 15 residues long. The V gene end was trimmed by 1 base and the J gene end by 0 bases; junction bases not matched to a gene: 2. Germline V gives CDR1 LNHNV, CDR2 YYDKDF (reference sequence). CDR3 in DNA: TGTGCCACCAGCAGAGTAACAGGGGTGAACACTGAAGCTTTCTTT. It specifies CATSRVTGVNTEAFF.

CDR3 DNA: TGTGCCAGTTCAACAGGGGGCACTGAAGCTTTCTTT. Protein sequence: CASSTGGTEAFF. The chain employs TRBV28 and TRBJ1-1; 8 bases match TRBD1. The CDR3 sequence is 12 residues long. V lost 9 bases, J lost 4 bases, and 4 bases stayed unmatched. The germline V gene has CDR1 MDHEN and CDR2 SYDVKM.

The rearrangement links TRBV29-1 to TRBJ2-1, with 11 bases identical to TRBD1. CDR3 length: 14 residues. Germline assignment: CDR1 SQVTM and CDR2 ANQGSEA. The V and J ends lost 6 bases and 7 bases, in that order; junction bases with no gene match: 8. CDR3 coding DNA: TGCAGCGTGATCCGGGACAGGGGGGCAAATGAGCAGTTCTTC. This translates into CSVIRDRGANEQFF.

This clone was picked up a small number of times. J is TRBJ1-4 and V is TRBV28; possibly TRBD1 for D (5 bases). From germline, CDR1 is MDHEN and CDR2 SYDVKM. CDR3 size: 12 residues. The germline V and J ends were trimmed by 8 bases and 7 bases, with 11 bases remaining between them. As DNA, the CDR3 is TGTGCCAGCGCTCAGGGCGTTGAAAAACTGTTTTTT. Translation: CASAQGVEKLFF.

The count of this clone is one. This chain connects TRBV2 to TRBJ1-4, with a possible D match to TRBD1 (5 bases). The V gene's germline CDR1 is SNHLY and CDR2 FYNNEI. The germline V and J ends were trimmed by 7 bases and 8 bases, with 11 bases remaining between them. The CDR3 runs 12 residues. The CDR3 sequence is CASTQGPEKLFF. Here the CDR3 DNA reads TGTGCCAGCACCCAGGGCCCAGAAAAACTGTTTTTT.

The chain employs TRBV7-7 and TRBJ2-5, with TRBD1 matching 8 bases. The length of the CDR3 is 14 residues. After removal of 5 bases from V and 4 bases from J, the junction contained 6 bases not matched to a gene. Looked up from germline, CDR1 is SSHAT and CDR2 is FNYEAQ (reference sequence). The CDR3 DNA reads TGTGCCAGCAGCCAGACAGGGGAAGGAGAGACCCAGTACTTC. This sequence encodes CASSQTGEGETQYF.

V and J are TRBV11-2 and TRBJ2-5; 9 bases map to TRBD2. Germline CDR1 SGHAT, CDR2 FQNNGV. This CDR3 has 15 amino acids. V dropped 8 bases and J dropped 9; count of bases not matched to a gene: 16. The chain's CDR3 is CASRRLAGPSRAQYF. The CDR3 DNA reads TGTGCCAGCCGAAGGCTAGCGGGGCCCAGTCGGGCCCAGTACTTC.

J is TRBJ1-6 and V is TRBV18; D gene uncertain. The CDR3 spans 14 residues. Germline lookup yields CDR1 KGHSH and CDR2 LQKENI. The V end was cut by 3 bases, the J end by 7 bases, with 10 bases between. The CDR3 nucleotides are TGTGCCAGCTCACCTGCCCCGGGAAATTCACCCCTCCACTTT. Translation gives CASSPAPGNSPLHF.

V usage is TRBV2 and J usage is TRBJ2-7, with 7 bases lining up with TRBD1. Losses at the gene ends were 8 bases for V and 4 bases for J; bases not matched to a gene: 11. Germline V gene lookup returns CDR1 SNHLY and CDR2 FYNNEI. The CDR3 extends over 14 amino acids. The CDR3 region is CASGAGTEVYEQYV. The CDR3 nucleotides are TGTGCCAGCGGAGCCGGGACAGAGGTATACGAGCAGTACGTC.

The CDR3 DNA reads TGCAGTGCCCAGGGGCGGAACGAGCAGTACGTC. Its protein is CSAQGRNEQYV. The V call is TRBV20-1, the J call TRBJ2-7, with D perhaps TRBD1 (6 bases). The CDR3 is made up of 11 amino acids. Germline CDR1 reads DFQATT; CDR2 reads SNEGSKA (reference sequence). The V and J ends lost 6 bases and 5 bases respectively, with 11 bases between them.

The rearrangement links TRBV5-4 to TRBJ2-2; no reliable D call. V lost 2 bases to trimming and J lost 1 base, with 3 bases between them. The germline V gene has CDR1 SGHNT and CDR2 YYREEE (reference sequence). The CDR3 consists of 13 residues. The CDR3 bases are TGTGCCAGCAGCTTCGGGAACACCGGGGAGCTGTTTTTT. Translated, it gives CASSFGNTGELFF.

This clone appeared once. The rearrangement links TRBV11-2 to TRBJ2-1, with 8 bases that match TRBD1. The CDR3 runs to 14 residues. V trimming: 5 bases; J trimming: 6 bases; junction bases outside the gene matches: 6. Germline-derived CDR1 and CDR2 are SGHAT and FQNNGV. CDR3 bases: TGTGCCAGCAGCCCGACAGGGGTGAGCAATGAGCAGTTCTTC. Translation gives CASSPTGVSNEQFF.

This clone was found a few times. This chain connects TRBV15 to TRBJ2-3, with 7 bases identical to TRBD2. The CDR3 is 14 amino acids. The V gene end was trimmed by 1 base and the J gene end by 3 bases; junction bases not matched to a gene: 1. Germline CDR1 reads LNHNV; CDR2 reads YYDKDF (reference sequence). The CDR3 loop reads CATSRGTRTDTQYF. The CDR3 nucleotides read TGTGCCACCAGCAGAGGGACTAGGACAGATACGCAGTATTTT. Full variable domain (outside the CDR3, taken from reference TRBV15 and TRBJ2-3): DAMVIQNPRYQVTQFGKPVTLSCSQTLNHNVMYWYQQKSSQAPKLLFHYYDKDFNNEADTPDNFQSRRPNTSFCFLDIRSPGLGDTAMYLCATSRGTRTDTQYFGPGTRLTVL.

The genes are TRBV2 and TRBJ1-4; TRBD1 matches at 10 bases. The germline gives CDR1 SNHLY, CDR2 FYNNEI. The CDR3 loop spans 15 amino acids. V shed 6 bases, J shed 4 bases, and the junction held 5 bases outside the gene matches. CDR3 in DNA: TGTGCCAGCAGGCTGGACAGGGGGATTAATGAAAAACTGTTTTTT. Translated, it gives CASRLDRGINEKLFF.

The chain combines TRBV5-1 with TRBJ1-5; TRBD1 matches 8 bases. The CDR3 has 19 residues. V lost 1 base to trimming and J lost 5 bases; unmatched junction nucleotides: 17. Germline lookup yields CDR1 SGHRS and CDR2 YFSETQ. As DNA, the CDR3 is TGCGCCAGCAGCTTGAAGCATTTAGGGGACGGACAGGGTGATCAGCCCCAGCATTTT. It specifies CASSLKHLGDGQGDQPQHF.